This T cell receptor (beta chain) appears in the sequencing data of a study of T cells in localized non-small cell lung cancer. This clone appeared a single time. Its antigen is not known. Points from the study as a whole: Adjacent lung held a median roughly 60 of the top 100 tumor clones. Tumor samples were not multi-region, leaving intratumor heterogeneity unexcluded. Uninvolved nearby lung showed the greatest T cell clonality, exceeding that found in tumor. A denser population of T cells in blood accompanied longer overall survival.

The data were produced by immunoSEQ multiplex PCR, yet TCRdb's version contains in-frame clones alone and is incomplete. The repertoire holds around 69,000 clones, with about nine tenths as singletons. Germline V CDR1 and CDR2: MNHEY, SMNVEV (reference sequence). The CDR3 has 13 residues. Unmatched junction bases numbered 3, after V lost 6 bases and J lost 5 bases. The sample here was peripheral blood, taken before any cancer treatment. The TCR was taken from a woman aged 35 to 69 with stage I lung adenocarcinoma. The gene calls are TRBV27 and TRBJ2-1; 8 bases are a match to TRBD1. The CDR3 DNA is TGTGCCAGCAGCCAGGACAGGGACAATGAGCAGTTCTTC. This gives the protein CASSQDRDNEQFF.